A selection of T cell receptor beta chains follows, all from one sample in a study of T cells after posttransplantation cyclophosphamide. The data were produced by immunoSEQ multiplex PCR, yet TCRdb's version contains in-frame clones alone and is incomplete. Singletons are absent from the sample, which has about 25,000 clones. Source: PBMCs, taken after allogeneic stem cell transplant with posttransplant cyclophosphamide. These receptors all stem from a young adult male patient who received an allogeneic stem cell transplant from a related donor, was CMV-positive, and had no GVHD. Some T cells may possibly be graft donor cells. CDR3s include the opening cysteine and the closing phenylalanine or tryptophan. Each record gives: V gene, J gene, CDR3 length, clone size, D gene, CDR3 DNA, CDR3 protein. A D gene is named only where the DNA matches it firmly. Clone size is given for some rows only: seen once, a few or many times, or a class if the clone is expanded.

>TRBV6-6|TRBJ2-7|13|many|TRBD1
TGTGCCAGTACCGGGACAGGAAACTACGAGCAGTACTTC
CASTGTGNYEQYF
>TRBV27|TRBJ1-1|14|many|-
TGTGCCAGCAGTTTATTCCAGGGATACACTGAAGCTTTCTTT
CASSLFQGYTEAFF
>TRBV28|TRBJ2-3|12|many|-
TGTGCCAGCAGTTTCCCAGCAGATACGCAGTATTTT
CASSFPADTQYF
>TRBV6-1|TRBJ2-3|13|many|TRBD1
TGTGCCAGCAGTGGGACAGGAACAGATACGCAGTATTTT
CASSGTGTDTQYF
>TRBV6-1|TRBJ1-3|15|many|-
TGTGCCAGCAGTGAGCAACACTACTCTGGAAACACCATATATTTT
CASSEQHYSGNTIYF
>TRBV4-1|TRBJ2-2|15|many|-
TGCGCCAGCAGCCAAGGACAGATGAACACCGGGGAGCTGTTTTTT
CASSQGQMNTGELFF
>TRBV7-8|TRBJ1-1|13|many|TRBD1
TGTGCCAGCAGCTCGGACAGGGGGTTTGAAGCTTTCTTT
CASSSDRGFEAFF
>TRBV19|TRBJ2-6|14|many|-
TGTGCCGCCGAACCAGGGTCTGGGGCCAACGTCCTGACTTTC
CAAEPGSGANVLTF
>TRBV5-6|TRBJ2-7|15|many|TRBD1
TGTGCCAGCAGCAGTACCCGGACAGGGCGTCGCGAGCAGTACTTC
CASSSTRTGRREQYF
>TRBV7-9|TRBJ2-3|17|many|TRBD2
TGTGCCAGCAGCGCCCCCATGACTAGCGGGAGTCAAGATACGCAGTATTTT
CASSAPMTSGSQDTQYF
>TRBV6-1|TRBJ1-2|15|many|TRBD1
TGTGCCAGCAGTAATGGACAGGGATCTACCTATGGCTACACCTTC
CASSNGQGSTYGYTF
>TRBV7-2|TRBJ1-1|13|many|-
TGTGCCAGCAGCTTAGATAGGAACACTGAAGCTTTCTTT
CASSLDRNTEAFF
>TRBV4-1|TRBJ2-1|15|-|-
TGCGCCAGCAGCGGGTTTGGTAGCGGCTACAATGAGCAGTTCTTC
CASSGFGSGYNEQFF
>TRBV2|TRBJ1-1|18|many|TRBD1
TGTGCCAGCAGCTTATCACCCGACAGGGGTTGGGGAAGCCCTGAAGCTTTCTTT
CASSLSPDRGWGSPEAFF
>TRBV18|TRBJ2-7|15|many|TRBD2
TGTGCCAGCTCACGTGGACTAGCGGGATCTTACGAGCAGTACTTC
CASSRGLAGSYEQYF
>TRBV7-9|TRBJ2-7|14|many|-
TGTGCCAGCAGCTTTCCTACCGCTTCCTACGAGCAGTACTTC
CASSFPTASYEQYF
>TRBV10-1|TRBJ2-5|14|many|-
TGCGCCAGCAGCCCCGGGAGTGGACAAGAGACCCAGTACTTC
CASSPGSGQETQYF
>TRBV5-1|TRBJ2-2|15|many|-
TGCGCCAGCAGCAACCGGGAGATCCGCACCGGGGAGCTGTTTTTT
CASSNREIRTGELFF
>TRBV7-2|TRBJ1-5|15|many|TRBD1
TGTGCCAGCAGCGTGAGGACAGGGCGGGATCAGCCCCAGCATTTT
CASSVRTGRDQPQHF
>TRBV7-9|TRBJ2-3|15|many|TRBD2
TGTGCCAGCAGCTTAAGCGGGGGGGCCACAGATACGCAGTATTTT
CASSLSGGATDTQYF
>TRBV11-3|TRBJ2-2|15|many|-
TGTGCCAGCAGCCCCGTGGGCTCCAACACCGGGGAGCTGTTTTTT
CASSPVGSNTGELFF
>TRBV6-5|TRBJ2-7|14|many|-
TGTGCCGGTCGAATACGCCCGAGGCCCTACGAGCAGTACTTC
CAGRIRPRPYEQYF
>TRBV7-9|TRBJ2-7|16|many|-
TGTGCCAGCAGCTTACCTTCGGGGGGCGGCGGGTCCGAGCAGTACTTC
CASSLPSGGGGSEQYF
>TRBV7-9|TRBJ1-5|14|many|TRBD1
TGTGCCAGCAGCAGGAACAGGGGCGGGGAGCCCCAGCATTTT
CASSRNRGGEPQHF
>TRBV9|TRBJ2-7|14|many|-
TGTGCCAGCAGCTCGGAGCATGCTTCCTACGAGCAGTACTTC
CASSSEHASYEQYF
>TRBV7-9|TRBJ2-7|17|many|-
TGTGCCAGCAGCTTAGAGGTTACAGCCCGAGGGTCCTACGAGCAGTACTTC
CASSLEVTARGSYEQYF